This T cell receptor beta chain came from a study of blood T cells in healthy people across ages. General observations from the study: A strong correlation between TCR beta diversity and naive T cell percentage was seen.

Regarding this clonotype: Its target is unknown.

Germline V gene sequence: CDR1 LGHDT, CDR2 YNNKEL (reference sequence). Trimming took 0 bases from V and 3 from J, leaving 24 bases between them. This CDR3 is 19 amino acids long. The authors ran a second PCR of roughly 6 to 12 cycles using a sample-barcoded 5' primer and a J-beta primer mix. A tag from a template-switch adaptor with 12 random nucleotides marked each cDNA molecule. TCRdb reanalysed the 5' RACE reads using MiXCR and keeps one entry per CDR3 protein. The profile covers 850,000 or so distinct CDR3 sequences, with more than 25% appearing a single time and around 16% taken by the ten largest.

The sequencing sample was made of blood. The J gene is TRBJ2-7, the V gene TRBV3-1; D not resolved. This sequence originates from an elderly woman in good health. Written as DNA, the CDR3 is TGTGCCAGCAGCCAAGATCTTCGTCACGCTCTCCCTCTGGACTACGAGCAGTACTTC. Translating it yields CASSQDLRHALPLDYEQYF.